A selection of T cell receptor beta chains follows, all from one sample in a study of blood T cell repertoires in COVID-19. Produced via immunoSEQ multiplex PCR; TCRdb's table is partial and in-frame only. The data contain about 410,000 clones, about 88% of them singletons. Source material: peripheral blood. Every receptor here comes from a woman aged 35 to 49 with COVID-19, enrolled during active disease. CDR3s leave out the opening cysteine and the closing phenylalanine or tryptophan. The D gene is left open where the match is weak. Clone size is given for some rows only: seen once, a few or many times, or a class if the clone is expanded.

v_call	d_call	j_call	clone_size	cdr3_aa
TRBV5-1	-	TRBJ1-1	-	ASSLDPGGGTEAF
TRBV7-2	TRBD1	TRBJ1-2	-	ASSFSTGSGYGYT
TRBV24-1	-	TRBJ1-1	-	ATYSVKGEAF
TRBV28	TRBD1	TRBJ2-7	-	ATQRDRPYEQY
TRBV3-1/TRBV3-2	-	TRBJ2-7	-	ASSRHYEQY
TRBV7-2	TRBD1	TRBJ2-6	-	ASTMRTGPRISGANVLT
TRBV27	TRBD1	TRBJ2-2	-	ASTSSDRGYTGELF
TRBV30	TRBD2	TRBJ2-1	-	AWSPLVSGIDGEQF
TRBV18	TRBD1	TRBJ1-2	-	ASLAGGLYGYT
TRBV10-3	-	TRBJ2-4	-	AIKQMGAKNIQY
TRBV2	-	TRBJ1-2	-	ASSESAWQSYGYT
TRBV30	-	TRBJ2-5	-	AWSVRGHLQETQY
TRBV5-1	-	TRBJ2-3	-	ASSPTQGRTDTQY
TRBV21-1	-	TRBJ2-3	-	ASSDMGQGTGEDTQY
TRBV7-2	-	TRBJ1-4	-	ASSPRVEEKLF
TRBV9	-	TRBJ2-7	-	ASSVDSGSYEQY
TRBV19	TRBD1	TRBJ1-1	-	ASQSGTANTEAF
TRBV28	-	TRBJ1-1	once	ASSLSGGTWGTEAF
TRBV25-1	TRBD2	TRBJ2-5	-	ASSETSGAGETQY
TRBV18	-	TRBJ2-2	-	ASSPMRMGANTGELF
TRBV2	-	TRBJ1-1	-	ASRQALNTEAF
TRBV5-1	-	TRBJ1-3	few	ASSLDRGSGNTIY
TRBV19	TRBD1	TRBJ2-7	few	ASSPGTGLDEQY
TRBV7-9	TRBD1	TRBJ2-7	-	ASSSAGTGGGEQY
TRBV25-1	TRBD1	TRBJ1-1	-	ASSVGQGGTEAF
TRBV5-8	TRBD1	TRBJ1-4	-	ASSQTPTGWVNEKLF
TRBV2	-	TRBJ1-1	-	ASSELRQVNTEAF
TRBV7-9	TRBD1	TRBJ1-4	few	ASSFGQASNEKLF
TRBV29-1	TRBD1	TRBJ2-5	-	SAGGKETQY
TRBV28	-	TRBJ2-7	once	ASSFLQGPSYEQY
TRBV4-3	-	TRBJ2-7	once	ASSLLWEAEYEQY
TRBV7-2	-	TRBJ1-4	-	ASSLVFGENEKLF
TRBV19	TRBD1	TRBJ1-2	-	ASSPTGVWYGYT
TRBV15	-	TRBJ1-2	-	ATSGGDGYT
TRBV5-6	TRBD1	TRBJ1-1	-	ASSFYDRGAEAF
TRBV7-9	TRBD1	TRBJ1-3	-	ASSLGGWTGKVLFNTIY
TRBV7-9	-	TRBJ2-3	-	ASSLDRATDTQY
TRBV7-2	TRBD1	TRBJ1-1	-	ASSFDRGIAEAF
TRBV18	TRBD1	TRBJ2-1	-	ASSGTGLYNEQF
TRBV20-1	TRBD2	TRBJ2-5	once	SASRLAGGPLQETQY
TRBV2	TRBD2	TRBJ2-2	once	ASSEGIAGNTGELF